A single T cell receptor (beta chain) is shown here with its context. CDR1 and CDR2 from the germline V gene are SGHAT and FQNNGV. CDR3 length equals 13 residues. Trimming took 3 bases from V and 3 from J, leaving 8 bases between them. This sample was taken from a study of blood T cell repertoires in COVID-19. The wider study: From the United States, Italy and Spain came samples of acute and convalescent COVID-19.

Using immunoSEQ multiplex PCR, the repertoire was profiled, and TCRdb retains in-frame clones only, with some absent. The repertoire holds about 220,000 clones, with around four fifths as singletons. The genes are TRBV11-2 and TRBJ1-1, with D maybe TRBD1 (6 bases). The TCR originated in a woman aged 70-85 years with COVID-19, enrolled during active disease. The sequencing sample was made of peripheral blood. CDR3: CASSFRTDTEAFF. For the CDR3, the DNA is TGTGCCAGCAGCTTCCGGACAGACACTGAAGCTTTCTTT. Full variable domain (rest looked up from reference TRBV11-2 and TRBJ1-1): EAGVAQSPRYKIIEKRQSVAFWCNPISGHATLYWYQQILGQGPKLLIQFQNNGVVDDSQLPKDRFSAERLKGVDSTLKIQPAKLEDSAVYLCASSFRTDTEAFFGQGTRLTVV.